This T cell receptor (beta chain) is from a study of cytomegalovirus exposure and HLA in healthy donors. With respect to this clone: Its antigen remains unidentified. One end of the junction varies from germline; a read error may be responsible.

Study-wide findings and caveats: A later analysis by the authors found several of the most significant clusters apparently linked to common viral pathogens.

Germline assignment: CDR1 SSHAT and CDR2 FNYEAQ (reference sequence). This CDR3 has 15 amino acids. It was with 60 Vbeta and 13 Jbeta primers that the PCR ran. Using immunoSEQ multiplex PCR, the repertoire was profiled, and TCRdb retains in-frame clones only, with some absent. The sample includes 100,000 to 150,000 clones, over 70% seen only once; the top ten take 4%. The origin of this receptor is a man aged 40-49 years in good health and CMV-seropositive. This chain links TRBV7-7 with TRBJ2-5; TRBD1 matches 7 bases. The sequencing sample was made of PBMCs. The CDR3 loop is CASSPSPGGEETQYF. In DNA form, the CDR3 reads TGTGCTAGCAGCCCAAGCCCAGGGGGTGAGGAGACCCAGTACTTC.